This T cell receptor (beta chain) originates from a study of blood T cell repertoires in COVID-19. This clone was picked up a small number of times. Trimming took 8 bases from V and 7 from J, leaving 21 bases between them. This CDR3 contains 15 residues. Germline CDR1 MDHEN, CDR2 SYDVKM. Per the study methods: Cell counts per sample came from amplifying reference gene primers. Repertoires were generated with immunoSEQ multiplex PCR, while TCRdb's copy carries only in-frame clones and drops some. The V and J calls and clone size come from that table; D and trimming were worked out from the DNA. Among about 200,000 clones listed, roughly 80% were seen once.

V gene TRBV28 combines with J gene TRBJ2-1; possible D gene TRBD1, 5 bases. The sequenced sample consisted of peripheral blood. This sequence originates from an elderly woman with acute or convalescent COVID-19. As DNA, the CDR3 is TGTGCCAGCTCTAAAGGGGTATATTTCGGGAATGAGCAGTTCTTC. Translating gives CASSKGVYFGNEQFF. Full variable domain (outside the CDR3, taken from reference TRBV28 and TRBJ2-1): DVKVTQSSRYLVKRTGEKVFLECVQDMDHENMFWYRQDPGLGLRLIYFSYDVKMKEKGDIPEGYSVSREKKERFSLILESASTNQTSMYLCASSKGVYFGNEQFFGPGTRLTVL.